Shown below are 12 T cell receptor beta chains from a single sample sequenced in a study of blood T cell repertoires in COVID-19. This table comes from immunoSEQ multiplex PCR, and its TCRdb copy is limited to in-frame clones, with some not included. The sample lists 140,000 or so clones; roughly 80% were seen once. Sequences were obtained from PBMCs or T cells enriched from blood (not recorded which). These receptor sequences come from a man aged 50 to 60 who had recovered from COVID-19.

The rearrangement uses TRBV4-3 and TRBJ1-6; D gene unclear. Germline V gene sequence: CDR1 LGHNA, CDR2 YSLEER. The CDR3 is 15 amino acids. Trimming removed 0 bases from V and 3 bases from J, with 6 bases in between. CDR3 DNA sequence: TGCGCCAGCAGCCAAGACCAGGTCTATAATTCACCCCTCCACTTT. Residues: CASSQDQVYNSPLHF.

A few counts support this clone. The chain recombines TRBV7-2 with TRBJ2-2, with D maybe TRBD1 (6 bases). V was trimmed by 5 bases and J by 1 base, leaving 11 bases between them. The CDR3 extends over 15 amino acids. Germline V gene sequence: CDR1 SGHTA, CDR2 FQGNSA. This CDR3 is CASSVKQGNTGELFF. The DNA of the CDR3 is TGTGCCAGCAGCGTCAAACAGGGGAACACCGGGGAGCTGTTTTTT.

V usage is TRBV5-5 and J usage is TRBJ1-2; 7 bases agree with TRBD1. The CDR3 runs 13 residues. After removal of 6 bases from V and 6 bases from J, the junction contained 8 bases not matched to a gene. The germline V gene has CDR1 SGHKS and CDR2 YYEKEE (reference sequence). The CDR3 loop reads CASMRQGKNGYTF. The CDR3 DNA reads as TGTGCCAGCATGCGACAGGGAAAGAATGGCTACACCTTC.

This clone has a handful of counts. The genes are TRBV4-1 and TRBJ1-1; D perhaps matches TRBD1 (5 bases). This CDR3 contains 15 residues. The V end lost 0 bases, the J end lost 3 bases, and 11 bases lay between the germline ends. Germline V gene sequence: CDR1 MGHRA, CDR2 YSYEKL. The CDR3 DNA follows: TGCGCCAGCAGCCAAGATAACCGGGGGGACACTGAAGCTTTCTTT. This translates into CASSQDNRGDTEAFF.

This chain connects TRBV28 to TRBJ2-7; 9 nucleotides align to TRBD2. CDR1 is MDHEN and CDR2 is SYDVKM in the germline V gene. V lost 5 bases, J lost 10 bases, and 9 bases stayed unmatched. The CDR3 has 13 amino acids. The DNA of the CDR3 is TGTGCCAGCAGTGTGAGCGGGGGGCTACAACAGTACTTC. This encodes CASSVSGGLQQYF.

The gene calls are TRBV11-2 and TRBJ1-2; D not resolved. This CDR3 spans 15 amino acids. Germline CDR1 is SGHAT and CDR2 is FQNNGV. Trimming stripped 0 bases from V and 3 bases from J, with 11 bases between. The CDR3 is CASSLDGGSYYGYTF. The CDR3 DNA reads TGTGCCAGCAGCTTAGATGGCGGCAGCTACTATGGCTACACCTTC.

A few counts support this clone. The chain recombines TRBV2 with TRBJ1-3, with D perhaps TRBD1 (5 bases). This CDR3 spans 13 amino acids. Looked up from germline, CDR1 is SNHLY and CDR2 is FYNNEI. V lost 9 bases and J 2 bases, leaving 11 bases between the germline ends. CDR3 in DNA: TGTGCCAGTTTTATAGGGGCTGGAAACACCATATATTTT. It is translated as CASFIGAGNTIYF. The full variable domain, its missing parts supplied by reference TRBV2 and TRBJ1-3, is EPEVTQTPSHQVTQMGQEVILRCVPISNHLYFYWYRQILGQKVEFLVSFYNNEISEKSEIFDDQFSVERPDGSNFTLKIRSTKLEDSAMYFCASFIGAGNTIYFGEGSWLTVV.

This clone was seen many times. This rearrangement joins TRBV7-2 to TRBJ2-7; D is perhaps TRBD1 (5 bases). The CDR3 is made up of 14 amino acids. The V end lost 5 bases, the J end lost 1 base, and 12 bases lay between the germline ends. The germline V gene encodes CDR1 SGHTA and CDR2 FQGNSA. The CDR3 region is CASSGQGTSYEQYF. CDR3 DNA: TGTGCCAGCAGCGGTCAGGGAACGTCCTACGAGCAGTACTTC.

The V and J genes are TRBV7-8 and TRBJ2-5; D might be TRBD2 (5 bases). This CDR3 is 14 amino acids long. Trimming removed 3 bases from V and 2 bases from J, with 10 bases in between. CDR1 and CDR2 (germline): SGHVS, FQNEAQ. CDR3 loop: CASSLRVLQETQYF. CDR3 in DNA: TGTGCCAGCAGCTTGAGGGTGCTACAAGAGACCCAGTACTTC. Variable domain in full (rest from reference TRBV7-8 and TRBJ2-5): GAGVSQSPRYKVAKRGQDVALRCDPISGHVSLFWYQQALGQGPEFLTYFQNEAQLDKSGLPSDRFFAERPEGSVSTLKIQRTQQEDSAVYLCASSLRVLQETQYFGPGTRLLVL.

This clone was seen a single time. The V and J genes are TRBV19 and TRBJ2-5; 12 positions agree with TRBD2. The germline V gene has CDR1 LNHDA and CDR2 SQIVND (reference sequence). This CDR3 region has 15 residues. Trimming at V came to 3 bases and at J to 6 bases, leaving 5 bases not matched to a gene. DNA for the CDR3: TGTGCCAGTAGTATGACTAGCGGGGGCGAAAAGACCCAGTACTTC. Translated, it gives CASSMTSGGEKTQYF.

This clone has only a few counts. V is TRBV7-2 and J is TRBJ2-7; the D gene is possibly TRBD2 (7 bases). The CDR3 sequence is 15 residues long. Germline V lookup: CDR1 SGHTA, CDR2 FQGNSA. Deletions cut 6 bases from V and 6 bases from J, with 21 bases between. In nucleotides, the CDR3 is TGTGCCAGCAGACCTTTGAGGGGGGGTGAATCCGAGCAGTACTTC. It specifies CASRPLRGGESEQYF.

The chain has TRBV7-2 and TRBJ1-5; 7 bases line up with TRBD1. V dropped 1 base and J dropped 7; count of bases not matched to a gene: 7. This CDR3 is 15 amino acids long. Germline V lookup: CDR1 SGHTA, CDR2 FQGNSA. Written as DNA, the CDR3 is TGTGCCAGCAGCTTAGGACAGGGAGGACGACAGCCCCAGCATTTT. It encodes CASSLGQGGRQPQHF.